Each of the 15 T cell receptor beta chains below was sequenced from the same sample in a study of Ad26.COV2.S vaccination and SARS-CoV-2 variants. Sequenced by immunoSEQ multiplex PCR; TCRdb stores in-frame clones only, minus some. The data contain some 390,000 clones, approximately 91% of them singletons. Documented treatment: roughly 19 received Ad26.COV2.S at low or high dose, single or two shots; 5 received placebo; per-sample allocation not given. Samples analyzed were those drawn on day 63 after the first vaccine or placebo injection. The material sequenced was peripheral blood, taken in a trial of Ad26.COV2.S vaccine versus placebo. The receptors were gathered from a person between 18 and 65 years old who received the Ad26.COV2.S COVID-19 vaccine or a placebo.

The chain couples TRBV10-3 to TRBJ2-2; 9 bases align to TRBD1. Germline assignment: CDR1 ENHRY and CDR2 SYGVKD. The trim removed 7 bases at V and 5 bases at J, leaving 5 bases unmatched. The CDR3 length is 14 residues. DNA for the CDR3: TGTGCCATCACCCGACAGGGGGATACCGGGGAGCTGTTTTTT. This gives the protein CAITRQGDTGELFF.

In this sample, this clone turned up once. The chain is built from TRBV4-1 and TRBJ1-1, with unresolved D. Germline CDR1 is MGHRA and CDR2 is YSYEKL. This CDR3 has 15 residues. V lost 1 base, J lost 0 bases, and 9 bases lay in between. Here the CDR3 reads CASSQGLRLNTEAFF. As DNA, the CDR3 is TGCGCCAGCAGCCAAGGTCTCAGGCTGAACACTGAAGCTTTCTTT.

The V and J genes are TRBV7-2 and TRBJ1-5, with a possible D match to TRBD1 (5 bases). CDR3 length: 14 amino acids. V was cut by 1 base and J by 4 bases, with 8 bases left in between. Germline V lookup: CDR1 SGHTA, CDR2 FQGNSA. The CDR3 bases are TGTGCCAGCAGCTTAGAGGCAGGGAATCAGCCCCAGCATTTT. It codes for CASSLEAGNQPQHF.

J is TRBJ1-1 and V is TRBV10-3; weak D call: TRBD1 (5 bases). Germline lookup yields CDR1 ENHRY and CDR2 SYGVKD. Trimming took 0 bases from V and 3 from J, leaving 11 bases between them. The CDR3 is 15 amino acids. The CDR3 sequence: CAISESEDSHTEAFF. CDR3 in DNA: TGTGCCATCAGTGAGTCGGAAGACAGTCACACTGAAGCTTTCTTT.

The chain recombines TRBV7-9 with TRBJ1-2, with a possible D match to TRBD1 (5 bases). The CDR3 is made up of 15 amino acids. V was clipped by 5 bases and J by 8 bases, with 21 bases between them. In germline, CDR1 is SEHNR, CDR2 FQNEAQ (reference sequence). CDR3 amino acids: CASSPTSMGEWGYTF. Here the CDR3 DNA reads TGTGCCAGCAGCCCAACCTCAATGGGGGAGTGGGGCTACACCTTC.

This chain connects TRBV7-9 to TRBJ1-2; a possible D gene is TRBD1 (5 bases). The germline gives CDR1 SEHNR, CDR2 FQNEAQ (reference sequence). The CDR3 loop spans 15 amino acids. V was clipped by 5 bases and J by 3 bases, with 16 bases between them. The CDR3 DNA follows: TGTGCCAGCAGCCTTAGACAGTCGGCGGACTATGGCTACACCTTC. This translates into CASSLRQSADYGYTF.

V gene TRBV19 combines with J gene TRBJ1-1; D is unclear. This CDR3 is 13 amino acids long. The germline gives CDR1 LNHDA, CDR2 SQIVND (reference sequence). V was pared by 3 bases and J by 1 base, with 6 bases between. The CDR3 sequence is CASSMPGNTEAFF. CDR3 coding DNA: TGTGCCAGTAGTATGCCGGGGAACACTGAAGCTTTCTTT. The whole variable domain, filled in from reference TRBV19 and TRBJ1-1, reads DGGITQSPKYLFRKEGQNVTLSCEQNLNHDAMYWYRQDPGQGLRLIYYSQIVNDFQKGDIAEGYSVSREKKESFPLTVTSAQKNPTAFYLCASSMPGNTEAFFGQGTRLTVV.

The DNA for the CDR3 is TGTGCCATCAGTTCTGGTGGAAACACCATATATTTT. It encodes CAISSGGNTIYF. J is TRBJ1-3 and V is TRBV10-3; D remains ambiguous. The length of the CDR3 is 12 residues. Germline values: CDR1 ENHRY, CDR2 SYGVKD. The V end was cut by 5 bases, the J end by 3 bases, with 5 bases between.

The J gene is TRBJ2-7, the V gene TRBV11-1, with D tentatively TRBD1 (7 bases). The V gene lost 1 base and the J gene lost 5 bases, with 12 bases spanning the gap. The CDR3 loop spans 14 amino acids. CDR1 SGHAT and CDR2 FQDESV come from the germline V gene (reference sequence). The CDR3 sequence: CASSLVGGGNEQYF. In nucleotides, the CDR3 is TGTGCCAGCAGCTTAGTTGGAGGGGGCAACGAGCAGTACTTC. The full variable domain, completed using reference TRBV11-1 and TRBJ2-7, is EAEVAQSPRYKITEKSQAVAFWCDPISGHATLYWYRQILGQGPELLVQFQDESVVDDSQLPKDRFSAERLKGVDSTLKIQPAELGDSAMYLCASSLVGGGNEQYFGPGTRLTVT.

The V gene is TRBV10-1, the J gene TRBJ2-1; D is unresolved. Trimming stripped 3 bases from V and 7 bases from J, with 16 bases between. The germline V gene has CDR1 WNHNN and CDR2 SYGVQD (reference sequence). This CDR3 has 15 residues. CDR3 coding DNA: TGCGCCAGCAGTGAATTGCTAGGTCGGATTAATGAGCAGTTCTTC. Its translation is CASSELLGRINEQFF.

A word on this clone: The sample has other DNA sequences that encode this CDR3 too. The J gene is TRBJ2-7, the V gene TRBV19, with 8 bases that match TRBD1. Germline trimming cut 5 bases from V and 3 bases from J; bases unmatched to any gene: 6. Germline V gene sequence: CDR1 LNHDA, CDR2 SQIVND (reference sequence). This CDR3 region has 14 residues. CDR3 region: CASSAGTGDYEQYF. For the CDR3, the DNA is TGTGCCAGTAGTGCAGGGACAGGAGACTACGAGCAGTACTTC.

This chain connects TRBV5-5 to TRBJ2-1; 12 bases are shared with TRBD2. Germline CDR1 is SGHKS and CDR2 is YYEKEE (reference sequence). The CDR3 runs to 15 residues. Unmatched junction bases numbered 3, after V lost 4 bases and J lost 4 bases. CDR3 amino acids: CASSPGLAGYNEQFF. DNA of the CDR3: TGTGCCAGCAGCCCGGGACTAGCGGGTTACAATGAGCAGTTCTTC.

The chain links TRBV7-2 to TRBJ2-7; 9 nucleotides agree with TRBD2. The trim removed 5 bases at V and 3 bases at J, leaving 8 bases unmatched. CDR3 length: 15 amino acids. Per germline, CDR1 SGHTA and CDR2 FQGNSA. Here the CDR3 reads CASSVSGGFIYEQYF. Written as DNA, the CDR3 is TGTGCCAGCAGCGTAAGCGGGGGGTTTATCTACGAGCAGTACTTC.

This chain connects TRBV9 to TRBJ1-1, with no clear D. This CDR3 has 13 amino acids. Trimming took 5 bases from V and 1 from J, leaving 9 bases between them. Germline CDR1 is SGDLS and CDR2 is YYNGEE. In nucleotides, the CDR3 is TGTGCCAGCAGGGATCCGTCGAACACTGAAGCTTTCTTT. It codes for CASRDPSNTEAFF.

The gene calls are TRBV7-9 and TRBJ2-7; perhaps TRBD1 as D (6 bases). The CDR3 is made up of 12 amino acids. V dropped 5 bases and J dropped 6 bases, with 11 bases sitting between them. From germline, CDR1 is SEHNR and CDR2 FQNEAQ (reference sequence). CDR3 bases: TGTGCCAGCAGCGGAGACAGGCTCGAGCAGTACTTC. Protein product: CASSGDRLEQYF.